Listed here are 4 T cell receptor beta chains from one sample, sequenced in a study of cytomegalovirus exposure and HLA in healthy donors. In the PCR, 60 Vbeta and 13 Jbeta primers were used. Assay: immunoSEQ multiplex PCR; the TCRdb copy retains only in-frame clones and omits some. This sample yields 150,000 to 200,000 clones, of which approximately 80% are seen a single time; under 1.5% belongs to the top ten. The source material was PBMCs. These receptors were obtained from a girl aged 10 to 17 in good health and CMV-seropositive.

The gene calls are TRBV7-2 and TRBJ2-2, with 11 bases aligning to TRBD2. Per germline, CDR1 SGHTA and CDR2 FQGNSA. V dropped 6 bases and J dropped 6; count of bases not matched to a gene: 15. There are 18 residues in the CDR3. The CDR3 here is CASSYRQTSGIIPGELFF. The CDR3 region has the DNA TGTGCCAGCAGTTACCGGCAGACTAGCGGGATCATTCCCGGGGAGCTGTTTTTT.

The CDR3, as DNA: TGTGCCAGCAGCTACGGGAGGGGGATGGAGGGCTACACCTTC. Its translation: CASSYGRGMEGYTF. The rearrangement joins TRBV7-9 to TRBJ1-2; perhaps TRBD1 as D (6 bases). V was clipped by 4 bases and J by 8 bases, with 17 bases between them. The CDR3 runs 14 residues. CDR1 is SEHNR and CDR2 is FQNEAQ in the germline V gene (reference sequence). The variable domain in full, completed from reference TRBV7-9 and TRBJ1-2, reads DTGVSQNPRHKITKRGQNVTFRCDPISEHNRLYWYRQTLGQGPEFLTYFQNEAQLEKSRLLSDRFSAERPKGSFSTLEIQRTEQGDSAMYLCASSYGRGMEGYTFGSGTRLTVV.

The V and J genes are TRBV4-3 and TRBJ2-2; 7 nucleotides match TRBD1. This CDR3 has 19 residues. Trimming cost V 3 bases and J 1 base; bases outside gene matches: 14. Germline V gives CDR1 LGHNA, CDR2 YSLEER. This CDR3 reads CASSHNLGTVELNTGELFF. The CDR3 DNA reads TGCGCCAGCAGCCATAACCTTGGGACAGTCGAATTGAACACCGGGGAGCTGTTTTTT.

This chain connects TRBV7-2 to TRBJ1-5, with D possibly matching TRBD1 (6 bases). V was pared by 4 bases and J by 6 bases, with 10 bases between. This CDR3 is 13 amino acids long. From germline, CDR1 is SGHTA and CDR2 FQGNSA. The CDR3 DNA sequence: TGTGCCAGCAGCTGCAGGGGTTTTCAGCCCCAGCATTTT. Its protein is CASSCRGFQPQHF.